Below, 9 T cell receptor beta chains from the same sample are listed, as sequenced in a study of T-cell reconstitution after alpha-beta-depleted transplantation in children. Unique molecular identifiers were incorporated during preparation of the TCRbeta library. TCRdb re-called the PCR reads through MiXCR, storing one row per CDR3 protein. The sample lists 250,000 to 300,000 distinct CDR3 sequences, over 9% occurring once. This material consisted of PBMCs, taken before TCRalphabeta/CD19-depleted stem cell transplant. All receptors come from a boy younger than two with acute myeloid leukemia, due to receive a stem cell transplant.

This clonotype was observed at least ten times. The CDR3 DNA reads TGCGCCAGCAGCCAAGGGCCGGACCAAGAGACCCAGTACTTC. Amino acid sequence: CASSQGPDQETQYF. V usage is TRBV4-1 and J usage is TRBJ2-5; D not certain. V lost 1 base and J 0 bases, leaving 6 bases between the germline ends. Germline CDR1 and CDR2: MGHRA and YSYEKL. The CDR3 sequence is 14 residues long.

The table lists this clonotype with a few counts. V is TRBV5-5 and J is TRBJ2-3; either TRBD1 or TRBD2 may supply D (5 bases each). Trimming took off 1 base at V and 0 bases at J, with 18 bases between the two ends. Germline V gene sequence: CDR1 SGHKS, CDR2 YYEKEE (reference sequence). This CDR3 is built from 18 residues. The CDR3 spells CASSLSVPPGRSTDTQYF. The CDR3 coding sequence is TGTGCCAGCAGCTTGTCGGTCCCACCGGGGCGAAGCACAGATACGCAGTATTTT.

This clonotype was seen ten or more times. The J gene is TRBJ1-5, the V gene TRBV20-1, with D unclear. There are 14 residues in the CDR3. V was cut by 3 bases and J by 1 base, with 10 bases left in between. Germline CDR1 and CDR2: DFQATT and SNEGSKA (reference sequence). The CDR3 DNA follows: TGCAGTGCTAGTCGGCATACAAGCAATCAGCCCCAGCATTTT. This encodes CSASRHTSNQPQHF.

The V gene is TRBV6-1, the J gene TRBJ1-1; TRBD1 might be the D (5 bases). Germline CDR1 and CDR2: MNHNS and SASEGT. This CDR3 spans 13 amino acids. V gave up 8 bases and J gave up 0 bases, with 10 bases separating them. In DNA form, the CDR3 reads TGTGCCAGCCGGGGGGATTTGAACACTGAAGCTTTCTTT. As protein: CASRGDLNTEAFF.

In its sample, this clonotype was seen a few times. The chain joins TRBV20-1 to TRBJ2-1; 16 bases match TRBD2. The junction had 9 bases not matched to a gene; V was cut back by 5 bases and J by 2 bases. The CDR3 is 18 residues long. Germline CDR1 is DFQATT and CDR2 is SNEGSKA (reference sequence). The CDR3 DNA reads TGCAGTGCTCCTTCCCCGGGACTAGCGGGGGGGCCCTACAATGAGCAGTTCTTC. This sequence encodes CSAPSPGLAGGPYNEQFF.

The count of this clonotype is one. A junction end diverges from the germline sequence, so it may reflect a read error. V is TRBV3-1 and J is TRBJ2-5; 13 bases agree with TRBD2. Looked up from germline, CDR1 is LGHDT and CDR2 is YNNKEL (reference sequence). The CDR3 loop spans 18 amino acids. CDR3 loop: CACSRRLAGGLYQETQYF. The CDR3 DNA is TGTGCCTGCAGTCGACGACTAGCGGGGGGCCTGTACCAAGAGACCCAGTACTTC.

This clonotype was picked up many times. CDR3 DNA: TGTGCCAGCAGCTTAGAGGGGGCCCTTTCTGAAAAACTGTTTTTT. Protein product: CASSLEGALSEKLFF. The chain recombines TRBV7-6 with TRBJ1-4, with TRBD1 matching over 7 bases. Germline V gene lookup returns CDR1 SGHVS and CDR2 FNYEAQ. The junction had 6 bases not matched to a gene; V was cut back by 1 base and J by 7 bases. The CDR3 contains 15 residues.

This clonotype came up a few times. V is TRBV21-1 and J is TRBJ2-1; no DNA check was done on the table's D call, TRBD2. TRBV21-1 is a documented pseudogene. The CDR3 runs to 17 residues. The CDR3 nucleotides read TGTGCCAGCAGCAAAGGGGGAGGGCTAGCGGATAACAATGAGCAGTTCTTC. Protein: CASSKGGGLADNNEQFF.

This clonotype was detected only a few times. The J gene is TRBJ2-3, the V gene TRBV20-1, with TRBD2 as a possible D gene (7 bases). CDR3 length equals 15 residues. The V gene's germline CDR1 is DFQATT and CDR2 SNEGSKA (reference sequence). The V end lost 0 bases, the J end lost 4 bases, and 14 bases lay between the germline ends. CDR3 residues: CSARDLGGASDTQYF. The CDR3 DNA follows: TGCAGTGCTAGAGATCTAGGGGGGGCCTCAGATACGCAGTATTTT.